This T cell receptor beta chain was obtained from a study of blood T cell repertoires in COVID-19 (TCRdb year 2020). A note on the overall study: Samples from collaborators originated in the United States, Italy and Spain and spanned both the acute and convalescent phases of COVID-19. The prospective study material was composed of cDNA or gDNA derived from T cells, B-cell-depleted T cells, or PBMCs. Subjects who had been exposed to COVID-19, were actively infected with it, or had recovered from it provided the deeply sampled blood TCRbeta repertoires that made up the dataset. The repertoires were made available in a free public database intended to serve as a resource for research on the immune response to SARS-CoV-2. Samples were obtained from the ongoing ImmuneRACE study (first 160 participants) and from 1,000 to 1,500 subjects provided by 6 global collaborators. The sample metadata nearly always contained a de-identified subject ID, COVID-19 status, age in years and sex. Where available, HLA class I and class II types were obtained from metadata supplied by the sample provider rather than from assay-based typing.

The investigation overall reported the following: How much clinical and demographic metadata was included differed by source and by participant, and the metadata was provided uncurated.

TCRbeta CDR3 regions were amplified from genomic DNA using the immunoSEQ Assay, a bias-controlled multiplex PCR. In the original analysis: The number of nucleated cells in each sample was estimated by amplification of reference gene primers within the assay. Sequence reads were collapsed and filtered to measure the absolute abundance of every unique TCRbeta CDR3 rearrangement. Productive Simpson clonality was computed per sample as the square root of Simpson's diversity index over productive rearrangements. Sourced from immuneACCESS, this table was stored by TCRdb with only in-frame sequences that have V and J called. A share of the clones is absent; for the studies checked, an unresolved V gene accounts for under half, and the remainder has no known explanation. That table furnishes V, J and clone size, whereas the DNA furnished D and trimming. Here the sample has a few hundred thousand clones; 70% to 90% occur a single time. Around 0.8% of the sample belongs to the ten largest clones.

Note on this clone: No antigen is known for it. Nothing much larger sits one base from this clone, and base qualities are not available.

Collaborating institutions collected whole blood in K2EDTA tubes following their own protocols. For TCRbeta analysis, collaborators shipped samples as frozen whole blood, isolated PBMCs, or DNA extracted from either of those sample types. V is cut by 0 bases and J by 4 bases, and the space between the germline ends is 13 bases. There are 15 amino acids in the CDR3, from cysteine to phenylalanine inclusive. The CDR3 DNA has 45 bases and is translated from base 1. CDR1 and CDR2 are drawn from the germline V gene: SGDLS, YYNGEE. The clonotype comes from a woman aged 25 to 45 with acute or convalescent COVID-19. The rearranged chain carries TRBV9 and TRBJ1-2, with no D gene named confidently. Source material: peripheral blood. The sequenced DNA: TGTGCCAGCAGCGTAGATATCCGACTTCTCTATGGCTACACCTTC. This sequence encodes CASSVDIRLLYGYTF.